Listed below are T cell receptor beta chains from one sample, sequenced in a study of blood T cell repertoires in COVID-19. Measured with immunoSEQ multiplex PCR; TCRdb has only the in-frame clones, and not every one. This sample has 220,000 or so clones, with 80% to 95% found just once. The specimen sequenced was peripheral blood. These receptors all come from a man in his 60s with COVID-19, enrolled during active disease. CDR3s include the opening cysteine and the closing phenylalanine or tryptophan. D genes are given only for firm matches. Size tells how often a clone was seen (once, few, many) or the class of an expanded clone, and some rows leave it out.

d_call: TRBD2; clone_size: .; j_call: TRBJ2-2; v_call: TRBV19; cdr3_nt: TGTGCCAGTAGTATAGTAAGACTAGCGGAGCCTAACACCGGGGAGCTGTTTTTT; cdr3_aa: CASSIVRLAEPNTGELFF
d_call: TRBD1; clone_size: .; j_call: TRBJ1-2; v_call: TRBV19; cdr3_nt: TGTGCCAGTACCCCGACAGGGGGCTTTGGCTACACCTTC; cdr3_aa: CASTPTGGFGYTF
d_call: .; clone_size: .; j_call: TRBJ1-3; v_call: TRBV12-3/TRBV12-4; cdr3_nt: TGTGCCAGCACTGCGACTGGAAACACCATATATTTT; cdr3_aa: CASTATGNTIYF
d_call: .; clone_size: .; j_call: TRBJ1-5; v_call: TRBV2; cdr3_nt: TGTGCCAGCAGTGCTGACAGAAGTATAGCGGGGCCCCAGCATTTT; cdr3_aa: CASSADRSIAGPQHF
d_call: .; clone_size: .; j_call: TRBJ2-7; v_call: TRBV23-1; cdr3_nt: TGCGCCAGCAGTCACGCGTCACCGGGAGAGCAGTACTTC; cdr3_aa: CASSHASPGEQYF
d_call: .; clone_size: .; j_call: TRBJ1-1; v_call: TRBV12-3/TRBV12-4; cdr3_nt: TGTGCCAGCAGTTTACAAATGAACACTGAAGCTTTCTTT; cdr3_aa: CASSLQMNTEAFF
d_call: TRBD1; clone_size: .; j_call: TRBJ2-3; v_call: TRBV18; cdr3_nt: TGTGCCAGCTCACCCGGACAGGGAACCACAGATACGCAGTATTTT; cdr3_aa: CASSPGQGTTDTQYF
d_call: .; clone_size: once; j_call: TRBJ1-2; v_call: TRBV19; cdr3_nt: TGTGCCAGTAGTGCTGGCGTGGAGCGAAACTATGGCTACACCTTC; cdr3_aa: CASSAGVERNYGYTF
d_call: .; clone_size: .; j_call: TRBJ1-3; v_call: TRBV11-2; cdr3_nt: TGTGCCAGCAGCTTAGTAGCACGTTTGTCTGGAAACACCATATATTTT; cdr3_aa: CASSLVARLSGNTIYF
d_call: TRBD1; clone_size: .; j_call: TRBJ1-1; v_call: TRBV14; cdr3_nt: TGTGCCAGCAGCCAAGATCGTGACAGGGCAGCTTTCTTT; cdr3_aa: CASSQDRDRAAFF
d_call: TRBD1; clone_size: .; j_call: TRBJ2-2; v_call: TRBV12-5; cdr3_nt: TGTGCTAGTGGTCCTACTCTCCCGGGACAGGGGGCGTCGAGGGCCGGGGAGCTGTTTTTT; cdr3_aa: CASGPTLPGQGASRAGELFF
d_call: TRBD1; clone_size: .; j_call: TRBJ1-6; v_call: TRBV6-5; cdr3_nt: TGTGCCAGCAGTTACTTGGGACAGGATAATTCACCCCTCCACTTT; cdr3_aa: CASSYLGQDNSPLHF
d_call: TRBD2; clone_size: .; j_call: TRBJ2-3; v_call: TRBV7-2; cdr3_nt: TGTGCCAGCAGCCCTGGACTAGCGGGCGCTTCACGAGCGCAGTATTTT; cdr3_aa: CASSPGLAGASRAQYF
d_call: .; clone_size: .; j_call: TRBJ1-4; v_call: TRBV3-1/TRBV3-2; cdr3_nt: TGTGCCAGCAGCCAAGATGGTACAGGGAAAGAAAAACTGTTTTTT; cdr3_aa: CASSQDGTGKEKLFF
d_call: TRBD1; clone_size: .; j_call: TRBJ1-6; v_call: TRBV5-1; cdr3_nt: TGCGCCAGCAGCTTGCAGGGGGAGCTAAATTCACCCCTCCACTTT; cdr3_aa: CASSLQGELNSPLHF
d_call: .; clone_size: .; j_call: TRBJ2-7; v_call: TRBV3-1/TRBV3-2; cdr3_nt: TGTGCCAGCAGCCAAGATGTTAGCGAGGAAAAGCAGTACTTC; cdr3_aa: CASSQDVSEEKQYF
d_call: .; clone_size: .; j_call: TRBJ1-5; v_call: TRBV18; cdr3_nt: TGTGCCAGCTCACCAGGGGGCGGCAATCAGCCCCAGCATTTT; cdr3_aa: CASSPGGGNQPQHF
d_call: .; clone_size: few; j_call: TRBJ1-2; v_call: TRBV6-5; cdr3_nt: TGTGCCAGCAGTCCCAGAAACTATGGCTACACCTTC; cdr3_aa: CASSPRNYGYTF
d_call: .; clone_size: .; j_call: TRBJ1-1; v_call: TRBV11-2; cdr3_nt: TGTGCCAGCAGCTTTCGCCCCACAGGGTTGGGAACTGAAGCTTTCTTT; cdr3_aa: CASSFRPTGLGTEAFF
d_call: .; clone_size: .; j_call: TRBJ2-7; v_call: TRBV15; cdr3_nt: TGTGCCACCAGCAGAGACCTTAGACAGGCCAGCTCCTACGAGCAGTACTTC; cdr3_aa: CATSRDLRQASSYEQYF
d_call: .; clone_size: .; j_call: TRBJ2-2; v_call: TRBV6-5; cdr3_nt: TGTGCCAGCAGTTACTCAACCAACAGGGCCGGGGAGCTGTTTTTT; cdr3_aa: CASSYSTNRAGELFF
d_call: .; clone_size: .; j_call: TRBJ1-4; v_call: TRBV5-1; cdr3_nt: TGCGCCAGCAGCAACCATGGGGGGGGCGAAGCTGAAAAACTGTTTTTT; cdr3_aa: CASSNHGGGEAEKLFF
d_call: .; clone_size: .; j_call: TRBJ2-6; v_call: TRBV4-1; cdr3_nt: TGCGCCAGCAGCCAAAGGACAGCTGGCGCCAACGTCCTGACTTTC; cdr3_aa: CASSQRTAGANVLTF
d_call: TRBD1; clone_size: .; j_call: TRBJ1-4; v_call: TRBV3-1/TRBV3-2; cdr3_nt: TGTGCCAGCAGTCTCGGACAGGGGCATGAAAAACTGTTTTTT; cdr3_aa: CASSLGQGHEKLFF
d_call: .; clone_size: .; j_call: TRBJ1-5; v_call: TRBV3-1/TRBV3-2; cdr3_nt: TGTGCCAGCAGCCTAGGGGAGGGAAGCAATCAGCCCCAGCATTTT; cdr3_aa: CASSLGEGSNQPQHF
d_call: TRBD2; clone_size: .; j_call: TRBJ2-1; v_call: TRBV7-9; cdr3_nt: TGTGCCAGCAGGTCGAGCGGGATGGATGAGCAGTTCTTC; cdr3_aa: CASRSSGMDEQFF
d_call: TRBD1; clone_size: .; j_call: TRBJ1-5; v_call: TRBV27; cdr3_nt: TGTGCCAGCAGTTTATTACAGGGGAGCCAGCCCCAGCATTTT; cdr3_aa: CASSLLQGSQPQHF
d_call: TRBD1; clone_size: few; j_call: TRBJ2-2; v_call: TRBV3-1/TRBV3-2; cdr3_nt: TGTGCCAGCAGCCAAAGGACAGGGATCCACACCGGGGAGCTGTTTTTT; cdr3_aa: CASSQRTGIHTGELFF
d_call: TRBD2; clone_size: .; j_call: TRBJ2-3; v_call: TRBV3-1/TRBV3-2; cdr3_nt: TGTGCCAGCAGCCCAGGACTTCTAGCGGGAGGGGGCACAGATACGCAGTATTTT; cdr3_aa: CASSPGLLAGGGTDTQYF
d_call: .; clone_size: once; j_call: TRBJ2-1; v_call: TRBV11-2; cdr3_nt: TGTGCCAGCAGCTTGGCGGGATACTCCTACAATGAGCAGTTCTTC; cdr3_aa: CASSLAGYSYNEQFF
d_call: TRBD1; clone_size: .; j_call: TRBJ1-3; v_call: TRBV3-1/TRBV3-2; cdr3_nt: TGTGCCAGCAGCCAAGATCGGGATTTTGGGACAGCAGGAAACACCATATATTTT; cdr3_aa: CASSQDRDFGTAGNTIYF
d_call: .; clone_size: .; j_call: TRBJ2-7; v_call: TRBV28; cdr3_nt: TGTGCCAGCAGTTTAGGCGGGAACCCCGTCGAGCAGTACTTC; cdr3_aa: CASSLGGNPVEQYF
d_call: .; clone_size: .; j_call: TRBJ1-4; v_call: TRBV10-1; cdr3_nt: TGCGCCAGCAGTTCAGAGGGGGGGCCGGCAACTAATGAAAAACTGTTTTTT; cdr3_aa: CASSSEGGPATNEKLFF
d_call: .; clone_size: once; j_call: TRBJ2-3; v_call: TRBV7-9; cdr3_nt: TGTGCCAGCAGCTTTAGGGCTCCTAGCGGCACAGATACGCAGTATTTT; cdr3_aa: CASSFRAPSGTDTQYF
d_call: .; clone_size: .; j_call: TRBJ1-1; v_call: TRBV5-1; cdr3_nt: TGCGCCAGCAGCTTAAACTGGAACACTGAAGCTTTCTTT; cdr3_aa: CASSLNWNTEAFF
d_call: .; clone_size: .; j_call: TRBJ1-4; v_call: TRBV14; cdr3_nt: TGTGCCAGCAGTAACAATCGCGAAAAACTGTTTTTT; cdr3_aa: CASSNNREKLFF
d_call: TRBD2; clone_size: .; j_call: TRBJ2-7; v_call: TRBV5-4; cdr3_nt: TGTGCCAGCAGCCCAGGGACTAGCGGGGGGTTATACGAGCAGTACTTC; cdr3_aa: CASSPGTSGGLYEQYF
d_call: .; clone_size: .; j_call: TRBJ2-7; v_call: TRBV3-1/TRBV3-2; cdr3_nt: TGTGCCAGCAGCCAAGAGGGGGGGCTCCTGGACTTC; cdr3_aa: CASSQEGGLLDF
d_call: TRBD2; clone_size: .; j_call: TRBJ2-7; v_call: TRBV28; cdr3_nt: TGTGCCAGCAATAGACTAGCGGGAGAGGACGAGCAGTACTTC; cdr3_aa: CASNRLAGEDEQYF
d_call: TRBD1; clone_size: .; j_call: TRBJ2-6; v_call: TRBV4-2; cdr3_nt: TGTGCCAGCAGCCCCCCAGCAGGGGGCTCTGGGGCCAACGTCCTGACTTTC; cdr3_aa: CASSPPAGGSGANVLTF
d_call: .; clone_size: .; j_call: TRBJ2-7; v_call: TRBV19; cdr3_nt: TGTGCCAGTAGTAAGCGTGTTCCGCTAGTTAACTACGAGCAGTACTTC; cdr3_aa: CASSKRVPLVNYEQYF